The present entry profiles one T cell receptor beta chain with its context. Sequencing was performed with immunoSEQ multiplex PCR; in TCRdb, only in-frame clones are kept and a portion is missing. The sample shows about 49,000 clones, over 80% of them seen only once. This entry is derived from a study of blood T cell repertoires in COVID-19. Trimming took 5 bases from V and 2 from J, leaving 12 bases between them. Per the germline V gene, CDR1 is MNHEY and CDR2 is SVGAGI. This CDR3 comprises 14 residues. The sequence was obtained from a man aged 45 to 65 with acute or convalescent COVID-19. This chain uses TRBV6-5 with TRBJ1-2, with D maybe TRBD1 (5 bases). Sequencing was carried out using peripheral blood. The CDR3 protein is CASSRAQGNYGYTF. CDR3 DNA sequence: TGTGCCAGCAGTCGAGCCCAGGGAAACTATGGCTACACCTTC.